This T cell receptor (beta chain) was found in a study of monozygotic twins with inflammatory bowel disease. CDR3 length equals 11 residues. CDR1 is GTSNPN, CDR2 SVGIG, per germline (reference sequence). Using the 5' RACE reads, TCRdb records one entry per CDR3 protein without DNA. The sample includes roughly 330,000 distinct CDR3 sequences. The chain has TRBV30 and TRBJ1-3; no DNA is available, so the TRBD1 call from TCRdb remains unchecked. The sequenced material came from blood. This clonotype was sampled from a human donor with ulcerative colitis or Crohn's disease, or a healthy co-twin of an affected twin (not recorded which). The chain's CDR3 is CAWSRGDTIYF.